The rows below give T cell receptor beta chains drawn from one sample of a study of CD8+CD57+ T cells in acquired aplastic anemia. TCRdb re-called the reads through MiXCR, storing one row per CDR3 protein. The data show around 50,000 distinct CDR3 sequences, about three quarters seen once. The sequencing sample was made of sorted CD4+, CD8+, or CD8+CD57+ T cells (not recorded which) from PBMCs. The receptors come from a human donor in good health, serving as a control. Each CDR3 is given with its conserved first and last residue. Each record gives: V gene, D gene, J gene, CDR3 protein. D genes are given only for firm matches.

>TRBV10-3|TRBD2|TRBJ2-7
CAISSGPDEQYF
>TRBV25-1|TRBD1|TRBJ1-1
CATQGAGNTEAFF
>TRBV15|NA|TRBJ2-2
CATSSLHPPDGAGNTGELFF
>TRBV15|TRBD2|TRBJ2-5
CATSPRASGSGETQYF
>TRBV2|NA|TRBJ2-2
CASSYTSNTGELFF
>TRBV12-3/TRBV12-4|TRBD1|TRBJ1-2
CASSPYRTGIYGYTF
>TRBV19|NA|TRBJ2-7
CASSIGRDTGGAYEQYF
>TRBV7-3|TRBD2|TRBJ2-2
CASSPGLAGELFF
>TRBV20-1|NA|TRBJ2-7
CSASRGPGGIYEQYF
>TRBV29-1|NA|TRBJ2-3
CSVDPPEGPTDTQYF
>TRBV2|TRBD2|TRBJ2-3
CASTLAGGGADTQYF
>TRBV20-1|NA|TRBJ2-3
CSARVAGGTTDTQCF
>TRBV10-3|TRBD1|TRBJ2-7
CATRQGWEQYF
>TRBV7-8|NA|TRBJ1-3
CASSLSRGNTIYF
>TRBV29-1|NA|TRBJ1-5
CSVGGGSNQPQHF
>TRBV7-3|NA|TRBJ2-7
CASSLSDRNSYEQYF
>TRBV25-1|NA|TRBJ1-1
CASSESGSTEAFF
>TRBV11-1|NA|TRBJ2-1
CASTSVTQNNEQFF
>TRBV2|NA|TRBJ1-6
CASSYSGNSPLHF
>TRBV18|TRBD1|TRBJ1-1
CASSPQQGQGTEAFF
>TRBV30|NA|TRBJ1-2
CAWSVRVDSYGYTF
>TRBV11-2|NA|TRBJ2-7
CASSLGGSEQYF
>TRBV29-1|TRBD1|TRBJ1-2
CSVGQGKGYTF
>TRBV15|NA|TRBJ2-7
CATSRGRGAEFYEQYF
>TRBV15|TRBD1|TRBJ1-5
CATSPGQGANQPQHF
>TRBV2|NA|TRBJ1-2
CARAGRGRPYGYTF
>TRBV10-3|NA|TRBJ1-1
CAIRGNTEAFF
>TRBV29-1|TRBD1|TRBJ1-1
CSVEVPQGADTEAFF
>TRBV11-1|NA|TRBJ1-4
CASSLGQVATNEKLFF
>TRBV20-1|NA|TRBJ1-6
CSARVSSDSYNSPLHF
>TRBV10-3|NA|TRBJ1-4
CAISESGTNEKLFF
>TRBV29-1|TRBD2|TRBJ2-1
CSVGGGAKDEQFF
>TRBV20-1|NA|TRBJ2-3
CSAISPGTEQYF
>TRBV19|NA|TRBJ1-2
CASSIIGGNYGYTF
>TRBV7-6|NA|TRBJ2-5
CASSTLASGTQYF
>TRBV25-1|NA|TRBJ1-1
CASTIGGDTEAFF
>TRBV19|NA|TRBJ2-6
CASTPPGANVLTF
>TRBV29-1|TRBD1|TRBJ1-1
CSVRTGTIEAFF
>TRBV10-3|NA|TRBJ2-1
CAISESNGHEQFF
>TRBV15|NA|TRBJ2-7
CATSRDSVWQYF
>TRBV29-1|TRBD1|TRBJ1-2
CSVEDPNPGQGVYGYTF
>TRBV19|NA|TRBJ2-7
CASSTPKGTTYEQYF
>TRBV29-1|NA|TRBJ2-5
CSVGNRRGGTQYF
>TRBV10-3|NA|TRBJ2-7
CAISGPSSYEQYF
>TRBV25-1|TRBD2|TRBJ2-3
CASSALAGTTDTQYF
>TRBV19|NA|TRBJ1-1
CASSIVGRGNTEAFF
>TRBV2|TRBD1|TRBJ1-6
CASSEAAGGIYNSPLHF
>TRBV10-2|NA|TRBJ1-6
CAAGGDSPLHF
>TRBV13|NA|TRBJ1-5
CASSRQAGGGQPQHF
>TRBV2|NA|TRBJ1-6
CASTAGVDSPLHF
>TRBV7-9|NA|TRBJ2-2
CASSLGGNGELFF
>TRBV19|NA|TRBJ2-3
CASSPQVAHTQYF
>TRBV29-1|TRBD1|TRBJ2-3
CSARQGLHRTDTQYF
>TRBV2|NA|TRBJ2-7
CASSAKGTEQYF